This T cell receptor beta chain was recorded in a study of T cells after yellow fever vaccination (dated by TCRdb to the late 2010s). General notes on the study: The SMART-Seq v4 Ultra Low Input RNA kit was used to prepare libraries from fractions with low cell numbers. Two healthy male donors, one aged 18 to 30 and one aged 30 to 39 years, were included in the cohort. Blood was collected at multiple timepoints before and after primary and secondary immunization, and bulk PBMC replicates and cell subsets were isolated. Bulk TCR alpha and beta repertoires were sequenced longitudinally to track T-cell clones before and after primary and booster YFV17D yellow fever vaccination.

With regard to this clonotype: Its specific antigen is unknown. There are no base qualities to consult, and no much larger clone falls within one base.

The sample's treatment or condition label, decoded: live attenuated yellow fever vaccine strain. At every blood-draw timepoint, two biological replicates of bulk PBMCs were collected. A standard Ficoll-Paque protocol was used to isolate PBMCs from peripheral blood. TriZol was used to extract RNA from bulk PBMCs, CD4 and CD8 fractions, and dextramer-positive and dextramer-negative fractions. Points the paper makes about the study in general: Computational filtering was required because FACS-sorted repertoires could contain abundant contaminating clonotypes from the bulk population. The secondary T-cell response was weaker than the primary response but faster, peaking on day 5 instead of day 15. Most clones expanded after primary vaccination were re-detected after the booster (approximately 95% of CD4 and approximately 89% of CD8), suggesting broad memory maintenance. A small share of clonotypes was detected in both CD4 and CD8 compartments, with the overlap likely arising from convergent recombination. Because the study included only a couple of donors, the extent to which the findings can be generalized is limited.

V loses 1 base, J loses 3 bases, and the germline ends lie 12 bases apart. The CDR3 starts with the cysteine, ends with the phenylalanine, and has 15 residues. The DNA shown is the 45-base CDR3, in frame from base 1. Sequencing took place on an Illumina NovaSeq 6000. TCR cDNA was synthesized by 5'RACE template switching, through which a universal primer site and unique molecular identifiers were introduced. Priming of cDNA synthesis was performed from both the TCR alpha and TCR beta constant segments. Library amplification involved two PCR steps, and the second step added sample barcodes and sequencing adapters. Sequencing of the libraries was done on either Illumina HiSeq 2500 (2x100 bp) or NovaSeq (2x150 bp). The paper's processing steps were these. Reads were demultiplexed and collapsed into UMI consensus sequences with MIGEC, and V(D)J alignment was performed with MiXCR. Using edgeR on replicate PBMC samples, clonotypes were called vaccine-responding if FDR was below 0.01 and the log2 fold change was above 5 up to day 15. CD4 or CD8 identity was assigned to each bulk clonotype according to whether the clonotype was present at higher abundance in the sequenced CD4 repertoire or the sequenced CD8 repertoire. TCRdb redid the processing of the public reads, applying fastp at Q25 and MiXCR, and retained in-frame beta chains. Duplicate CDR3 protein sequences are folded into a single record with the most common DNA and genes. The V and J calls, along with clone size, are taken from TCRdb and not from the paper's own processing. For this sample there are fewer than 500,000 distinct CDR3 sequences; 15% to 20% appear just once. The ten largest clones represent 15% to 20% of the sample.

Specimen: PBMCs, collected before the yellow fever booster vaccination. The chain couples TRBV12-3 or TRBV12-4 to TRBJ1-2; TRBD1 is perhaps the D gene, given 6 matching bases. The clonotype originates from a man aged 18 to 29 who received the YFV17D yellow fever vaccine. Read as DNA, the sequence is TGTGCCAGCAGTTTAGGGGCCAGGGGCTACTATGGCTACACCTTC. This translates into CASSLGARGYYGYTF.